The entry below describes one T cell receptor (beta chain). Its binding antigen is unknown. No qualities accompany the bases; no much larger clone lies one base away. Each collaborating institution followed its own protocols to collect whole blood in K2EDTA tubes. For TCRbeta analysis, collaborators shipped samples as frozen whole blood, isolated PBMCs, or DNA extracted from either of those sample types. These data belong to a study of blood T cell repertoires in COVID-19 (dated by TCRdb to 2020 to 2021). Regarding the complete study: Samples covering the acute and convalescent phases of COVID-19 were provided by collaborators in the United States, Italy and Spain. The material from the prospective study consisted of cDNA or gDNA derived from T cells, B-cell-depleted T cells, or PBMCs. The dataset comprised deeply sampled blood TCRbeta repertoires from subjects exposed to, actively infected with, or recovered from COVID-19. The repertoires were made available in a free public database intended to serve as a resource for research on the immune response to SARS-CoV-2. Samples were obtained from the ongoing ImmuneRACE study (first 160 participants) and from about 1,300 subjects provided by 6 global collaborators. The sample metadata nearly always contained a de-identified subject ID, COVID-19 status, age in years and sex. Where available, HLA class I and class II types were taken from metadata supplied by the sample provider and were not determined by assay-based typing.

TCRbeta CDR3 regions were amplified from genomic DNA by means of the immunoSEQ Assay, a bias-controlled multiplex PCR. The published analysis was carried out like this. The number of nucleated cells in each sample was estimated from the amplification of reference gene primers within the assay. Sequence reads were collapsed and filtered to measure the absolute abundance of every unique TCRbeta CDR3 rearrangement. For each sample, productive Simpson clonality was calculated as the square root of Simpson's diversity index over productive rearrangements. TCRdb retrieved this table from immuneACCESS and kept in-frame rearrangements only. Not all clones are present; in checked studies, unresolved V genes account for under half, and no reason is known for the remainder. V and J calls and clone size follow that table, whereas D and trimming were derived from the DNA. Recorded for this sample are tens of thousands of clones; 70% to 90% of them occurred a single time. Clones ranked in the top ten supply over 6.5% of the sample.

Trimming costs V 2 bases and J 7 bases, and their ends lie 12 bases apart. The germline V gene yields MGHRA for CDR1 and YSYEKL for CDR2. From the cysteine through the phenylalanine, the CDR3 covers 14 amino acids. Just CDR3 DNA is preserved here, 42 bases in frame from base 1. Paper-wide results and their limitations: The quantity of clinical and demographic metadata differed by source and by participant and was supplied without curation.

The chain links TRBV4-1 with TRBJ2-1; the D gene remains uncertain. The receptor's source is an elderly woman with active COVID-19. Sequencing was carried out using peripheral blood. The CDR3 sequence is CASSQPTKKNEQFF. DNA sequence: TGCGCCAGCAGCCAACCAACAAAAAAAAATGAGCAGTTCTTC.